This T cell receptor (beta chain) was captured by sequencing in a study of blood T cells in healthy people across ages (dated by TCRdb to between 2014 and 2017). Regarding the study in general: Template switching captured roughly one uniquely barcoded TCR beta cDNA molecule per two T cells in model experiments. Using deep sequencing normalized with unique cDNA molecular identifiers, the study measured how TCR beta repertoire diversity changes with age. Four age groups were formed from the donors: young (average about 16 years), middle-aged (just under 40), aged (approximately 60) and long-lived (roughly 81). Donors of different ages were randomly distributed across sequencing lanes to avoid experimental bias. Using the same blood draw, the study looked at two additional independent replicas of 1 million unique cDNA reads for two donors, one aged 18 to 29 and the other aged 80 or older. What the work shows at the level of the full study, not this receptor alone: Bulk unsorted PBMC profiling prevented conclusive comparison of naive and antigen-experienced compartments. The long-lived group showed more naive CD4+ T cells, fewer expanded clones and increased TCR diversity than the aged group, suggesting age selection. Estimates of total diversity based on one million sequenced T cells were regarded as lower bounds and as underestimates. Because the CMV infection status of the donors was unknown, age-related changes in expanded clonotypes may potentially have been confounded. Observed TCR beta diversity per million T cells fell roughly linearly with age, and a significant reduction was already apparent by age roughly 40. There was a strong correlation between observed TCR beta diversity and the percentage of naive T cells measured by flow cytometry.

About this clonotype: Its binding antigen is unknown. Per-base quality was not reported, and no clone a single base away is much larger than it.

Trimmed from V: 9 bases; trimmed from J: 4 bases; junction bases lacking a gene match: 11. Sequences LGHDT (CDR1) and YNNKEL (CDR2) are obtained from the germline V gene (reference sequence). From its cysteine to its phenylalanine, the CDR3 spans 14 amino acids. Only the CDR3 DNA stays, 42 bases, in frame from base 1. The library was produced with 5' RACE. This sample was sequenced with an Illumina HiSeq 2500. The second PCR ran for roughly 7 to 11 cycles and used a J-beta primer mix along with a sample-barcoded 5' primer. A unique molecular identifier was introduced onto each TCR beta cDNA molecule by a template-switch 5' adaptor carrying 12 random nucleotides. Each sample yielded at least 3 million CDR3-containing paired-end reads. All of the RNA was converted into first-strand cDNA using the Mint cDNA synthesis kit, with a TRBC-specific oligonucleotide serving as the primer. All cDNA was treated with uracil-DNA glycosylase and then went through a first 18-cycle PCR with the universal primers M1SS and BC2_uni_R. As for the original processing: For normalization, 1 million high-quality reads, each with a distinct molecular identifier, were randomly selected from each sample. Instead of being binned into consensus sequences, reads that shared molecular identifiers were thrown out. MiTCR, with a Q25 quality threshold and the strictest error-elimination algorithm, was used for CDR3 identification, clonotype clustering and error correction. A nonparametric unseen species model with Euler transformation was used to estimate lower-bound total TCR beta diversity. TCRdb reanalyzed the raw reads on its own, using fastp at Q25 for trimming and MiXCR for clone calling, and kept in-frame beta chains. Rows are combined by CDR3 protein, so each entry shows the most common genes and DNA. The V and J calls shown here were made by TCRdb, not taken from the authors' results. This sample is represented by 700,000 or so distinct CDR3 sequences; 22% of them were singletons. The ten biggest clones cover roughly 22% of the sample.

The 40 or so donors, aged roughly 6 to 95 years, were systemically healthy Caucasian individuals from Russia. Each donor gave roughly 9.5 milliliters of peripheral blood, collected into EDTA-treated Vacutainer tubes. Ficoll-Paque density-gradient centrifugation was used to isolate PBMCs, with at least 6.5 million per sample. Total RNA, at least 6 micrograms per sample, was extracted from PBMCs with Trizol reagent. Naive CD45RAhigh/CD27high T cell percentages were measured by flow cytometry on a PBMC aliquot from every donor. The chain joins TRBV3-1 to TRBJ2-7; 8 of the junction bases match TRBD1. Sequenced material: blood. The TCR comes from a man between 65 and 85 years old in good health. The sequence in DNA is TGTGCCAGTGGCAGGACAGGGACCCTATACGAGCAGTACTTC. It is translated as CASGRTGTLYEQYF.